One and the same sample provided the 8 T cell receptor beta chains below, sequenced in a study of blood T cell repertoires in COVID-19. The assay was immunoSEQ multiplex PCR, and TCRdb's table has in-frame clones only and misses some. The sample has some 400,000 clones; 85% to 90% are singletons. The source material was peripheral blood. The origin of the receptors is a man aged 18 to 29 with active or convalescent COVID-19.

The chain combines TRBV9 with TRBJ2-2; 10 positions agree with TRBD2. Trimming at V came to 1 base and at J to 5 bases, leaving 5 bases not matched to a gene. The germline CDR1 and CDR2 sequences are SGDLS and YYNGEE. The CDR3 has 16 amino acids. The CDR3 region is CASSVFPSGSTGELFF. The CDR3 coding sequence is TGTGCCAGCAGCGTATTTCCTAGCGGGAGTACCGGGGAGCTGTTTTTT.

This clone was found once. The rearrangement uses TRBV4-3 and TRBJ2-3, with D tentatively TRBD1 (6 bases). The CDR3 runs 15 residues. Germline V gives CDR1 LGHNA, CDR2 YSLEER. V gave up 1 base and J gave up 1 base, with 9 bases separating them. The CDR3 spells CASSQGNRGTDTQYF. The CDR3 DNA is TGCGCCAGCAGCCAAGGGAACAGGGGCACAGATACGCAGTATTTT.

This chain connects TRBV7-9 to TRBJ1-1; D possibly corresponds to TRBD1 (5 bases). Trimming took 1 base from V and 5 from J, leaving 14 bases between them. Germline CDR1 SEHNR, CDR2 FQNEAQ (reference sequence). The length of the CDR3 is 15 residues. Here the CDR3 reads CASSLEIPRVTEAFF. In nucleotides, the CDR3 is TGTGCCAGCAGCTTAGAAATCCCCAGGGTAACTGAAGCTTTCTTT.

The J gene is TRBJ1-3, the V gene TRBV15, with D possibly TRBD1 on 5 matching bases. Trimming took 5 bases from V and 0 from J, leaving 14 bases between them. Per germline, CDR1 LNHNV and CDR2 YYDKDF (reference sequence). This CDR3 contains 16 residues. CDR3 sequence: CATSPQLRVSGNTIYF. The DNA of the CDR3 is TGTGCCACCAGCCCTCAGCTCAGGGTCTCTGGAAACACCATATATTTT.

This rearrangement joins TRBV28 to TRBJ2-7; D not resolved. Trimming stripped 5 bases from V and 0 bases from J, with 11 bases between. There are 14 residues in the CDR3. The germline V gene encodes CDR1 MDHEN and CDR2 SYDVKM. In DNA form, the CDR3 reads TGTGCCAGCAGTCTTACTCCCAACTCCTACGAGCAGTACTTC. Translating it yields CASSLTPNSYEQYF. The whole variable domain, remainder taken from reference TRBV28 and TRBJ2-7, is DVKVTQSSRYLVKRTGEKVFLECVQDMDHENMFWYRQDPGLGLRLIYFSYDVKMKEKGDIPEGYSVSREKKERFSLILESASTNQTSMYLCASSLTPNSYEQYFGPGTRLTVT.

The chain recombines TRBV7-8 with TRBJ2-7; perhaps TRBD2 as D (5 bases). Looked up from germline, CDR1 is SGHVS and CDR2 is FQNEAQ. There are 14 residues in the CDR3. The germline V and J ends were trimmed by 3 bases and 7 bases, with 16 bases remaining between them. CDR3 DNA: TGTGCCAGCAGCTTTGAGACTATTGTACGAGAGCAGTACTTC. It specifies CASSFETIVREQYF.

The V gene is TRBV7-9, the J gene TRBJ1-2, with D tentatively TRBD1 (5 bases). The CDR3 covers 13 residues. Trimming pared 3 bases from V and 7 bases from J, leaving 12 bases between. The germline gives CDR1 SEHNR, CDR2 FQNEAQ (reference sequence). For the CDR3, the DNA is TGTGCCAGCAGCTTCAGGGAAAGGAGTGGCTACACCTTC. Amino acid sequence: CASSFRERSGYTF.

V gene TRBV4-1 combines with J gene TRBJ2-5, with a weak D call TRBD1 (6 bases). The CDR3 contains 13 residues. The V end lost 1 base, the J end lost 5 bases, and 8 bases lay between the germline ends. Germline lookup yields CDR1 MGHRA and CDR2 YSYEKL. The CDR3 region is CASSQVRGETQYF. The DNA for the CDR3 is TGCGCCAGCAGCCAAGTTAGGGGGGAGACCCAGTACTTC.